One and the same sample provided the 9 T cell receptor beta chains below, sequenced in a study of blood T cell repertoires in COVID-19. Profiling relied on immunoSEQ multiplex PCR, and the TCRdb table lists in-frame clones only, not all of them. This sample has about 200,000 clones, with 80% to 90% found just once. Sequenced sample: peripheral blood. These receptors came from a man aged 45-65 years with acute or convalescent COVID-19.

This clone was picked up a small number of times. The chain uses TRBV5-1 and TRBJ1-4; 9 bases line up with TRBD1. The ends lost 0 bases at V and 5 bases at J; junction bases unmatched: 2. The CDR3 covers 15 residues. Germline V gene lookup returns CDR1 SGHRS and CDR2 YFSETQ. Written as DNA, the CDR3 is TGCGCCAGCAGCTTGGGGGACAGGGAGAATGAAAAACTGTTTTTT. As protein: CASSLGDRENEKLFF.

V and J are TRBV18 and TRBJ1-1; D gene unclear. This CDR3 spans 15 amino acids. The germline CDR1 and CDR2 sequences are KGHSH and LQKENI. Trimming removed 3 bases from V and 4 bases from J, with 15 bases in between. CDR3 region: CASSPFGEGGTEAFF. The CDR3, as DNA: TGTGCCAGCTCACCGTTTGGGGAAGGAGGCACTGAAGCTTTCTTT.

The chain employs TRBV5-1 and TRBJ2-6; a possible D gene is TRBD1 (6 bases). Per germline, CDR1 SGHRS and CDR2 YFSETQ. V shed 3 bases and J shed 2 bases, with 15 bases lying between them. The CDR3 contains 17 residues. The CDR3 DNA sequence: TGCGCCAGCAGCTCGACCCCAGGGGCGGCTGGGGCCAACGTCCTGACTTTC. The encoded protein is CASSSTPGAAGANVLTF.

This chain uses TRBV18 with TRBJ1-2; D is perhaps TRBD1 (5 bases). The CDR3 runs to 20 residues. The V end was cut by 7 bases, the J end by 6 bases, with 36 bases between. Germline V lookup: CDR1 KGHSH, CDR2 LQKENI. In DNA, the CDR3 is TGTGCCAGCTGGTTTTCGCGTTCCAGGGTCGACATTAATGGAACGAATGGCTACACCTTC. Translating it yields CASWFSRSRVDINGTNGYTF. The whole variable domain, remainder taken from reference TRBV18 and TRBJ1-2, is NAGVMQNPRHLVRRRGQEARLRCSPMKGHSHVYWYRQLPEEGLKFMVYLQKENIIDESGMPKERFSAEFPKEGPSILRIQQVVRGDSAAYFCASWFSRSRVDINGTNGYTFGSGTRLTVV.

This sequence joins TRBV5-8 and TRBJ2-5; TRBD1 is a possible D gene (5 bases). From germline, CDR1 is SGHTS and CDR2 YDEGEE. This CDR3 comprises 13 residues. V was clipped by 0 bases and J by 6 bases, with 9 bases between them. CDR3 sequence reads: CASSLGQGKTQYF. CDR3 coding DNA: TGTGCCAGCAGCTTGGGGCAGGGAAAGACCCAGTACTTC.

V usage is TRBV25-1 and J usage is TRBJ1-4, with D uncertain. The CDR3 has 14 amino acids. Germline CDR1 MGHDK, CDR2 SYGVNS. The V end was cut by 3 bases, the J end by 4 bases, with 9 bases between. CDR3 DNA: TGTGCCAGCAGTGACGGAGGGAGTAATGAAAAACTGTTTTTT. Its translation: CASSDGGSNEKLFF.

V gene TRBV6-5 combines with J gene TRBJ2-7, with TRBD2 as a possible D gene (6 bases). Looked up from germline, CDR1 is MNHEY and CDR2 is SVGAGI. V shed 7 bases and J shed 4 bases, with 14 bases lying between them. The CDR3 spans 13 residues. The CDR3 nucleotides are TGTGCCAGCACGTCGGCGGGGCGATACGAGCAGTACTTC. This translates into CASTSAGRYEQYF.

This clone was seen repeatedly, ten times or more. The rearrangement joins TRBV9 to TRBJ2-1; D possibly corresponds to TRBD2 (6 bases). CDR1 is SGDLS, CDR2 YYNGEE, per germline. The CDR3 contains 16 residues. V lost 2 bases to trimming and J lost 5 bases, with 17 bases between them. The CDR3 loop reads CASSVRLESWDNEQFF. CDR3 nucleotides: TGTGCCAGCAGCGTTAGACTAGAAAGTTGGGACAATGAGCAGTTCTTC.

A single count supports this clone. V and J are TRBV5-1 and TRBJ2-3; weak D call: TRBD1 (6 bases). V was trimmed by 8 bases and J by 10 bases, leaving 23 bases between them. The germline CDR1 and CDR2 sequences are SGHRS and YFSETQ. This CDR3 is built from 14 residues. The DNA of the CDR3 is TGCGCCAGTACAGGGTTATCCGATGGGGTGCCGCAGTATTTT. Translating gives CASTGLSDGVPQYF.